Listed below are T cell receptor beta chains from one sample, sequenced in a study of blood T cell repertoires in COVID-19. Libraries were prepared by immunoSEQ multiplex PCR; TCRdb keeps only in-frame clonotypes and omits some of them. The sample consists of just over 300,000 clones, 90% of them appearing once. Specimen: PBMCs or T cells enriched from blood (not recorded which). The receptors stem from a woman in her late teens or twenties with acute COVID-19. Both conserved end residues are part of each CDR3. The D gene is left open where the match is weak. Size tells how often a clone was seen (once, few, many) or the class of an expanded clone, and some rows leave it out.

>-|TRBV28|TRBJ2-3|-
CASSLSNSFFLTDTQYF
TGTGCCAGCAGCCTGTCCAACAGCTTCTTCCTCACAGATACGCAGTATTTT
>TRBD1|TRBV28|TRBJ1-1|-
CAVGQGRSEAFF
TGTGCCGTTGGACAGGGGAGGTCTGAAGCTTTCTTT
>TRBD1|TRBV5-1|TRBJ2-1|-
CASSQIGDRPYNEQFF
TGCGCCAGCAGCCAGATTGGGGACAGACCCTACAATGAGCAGTTCTTC
>-|TRBV10-3|TRBJ2-5|once
CAISEWREETQYF
TGTGCCATCAGTGAGTGGCGGGAAGAGACCCAGTACTTC
>TRBD1|TRBV18|TRBJ1-1|-
CASSPHRLGQGAPGTEAFF
TGTGCCAGCTCACCGCATCGATTAGGACAGGGGGCTCCGGGCACTGAAGCTTTCTTT
>-|TRBV27|TRBJ2-7|-
CASSLSGPGDEQYF
TGTGCCAGCAGTTTATCGGGCCCCGGGGACGAGCAGTACTTC
>TRBD1|TRBV5-1|TRBJ2-7|-
CASSYQPGQNYEQYF
TGCGCCAGCAGCTACCAACCGGGACAGAACTACGAGCAGTACTTC
>TRBD1|TRBV11-2|TRBJ1-4|-
CASSLGTGATLVINEKLFF
TGTGCCAGCAGCTTAGGGACAGGGGCCACTTTAGTAATTAATGAAAAACTGTTTTTT
>-|TRBV7-9|TRBJ1-2|-
CASSLLGALDGYTF
TGTGCCAGCAGCTTACTGGGGGCGTTAGATGGCTACACCTTC
>-|TRBV10-3|TRBJ2-3|-
CAILGGATDTQYF
TGTGCCATCCTAGGCGGGGCCACAGATACGCAGTATTTT
>-|TRBV28|TRBJ1-3|-
CASSFRQPLGNTIYF
TGTGCCAGCAGTTTTAGACAGCCATTAGGAAACACCATATATTTT
>-|TRBV30|TRBJ1-2|-
CAWSEGESYTF
TGTGCCTGGAGTGAAGGGGAAAGCTACACCTTC
>-|TRBV28|TRBJ1-5|-
CASSLEINQPQHF
TGTGCCAGCAGTCTAGAGATCAATCAGCCCCAGCATTTT
>TRBD2|TRBV10-3|TRBJ2-1|-
CAIRTSGSNEQFF
TGTGCCATCAGGACTAGCGGGAGCAATGAGCAGTTCTTC
>-|TRBV5-1|TRBJ2-7|few
CASSLAVSSYEQYF
TGCGCCAGCAGCTTAGCGGTAAGCTCCTACGAGCAGTACTTC
>TRBD2|TRBV6-5|TRBJ2-7|-
CASGLAGAGEQYF
TGTGCATCCGGACTAGCGGGAGCGGGGGAGCAGTACTTC
>-|TRBV7-9|TRBJ2-3|-
CASSLHGGSTDTQYF
TGTGCCAGCAGCTTACACGGCGGGAGCACAGATACGCAGTATTTT
>-|TRBV5-1|TRBJ1-4|-
CASSRTENEKLFF
TGCGCCAGCAGCAGGACAGAGAATGAAAAACTGTTTTTT
>TRBD1|TRBV12-3/TRBV12-4|TRBJ2-7|once
CASSRGQGREQYF
TGTGCCAGCAGTCGCGGACAGGGAAGGGAGCAGTACTTC
>-|TRBV30|TRBJ2-1|-
CAGYSPVSYNEQFF
TGTGCCGGCTACAGTCCCGTCTCCTACAATGAGCAGTTCTTC
>TRBD2|TRBV5-1|TRBJ2-1|-
CASSLVGTSGSNEQFF
TGCGCCAGCAGCTTGGTCGGGACTAGCGGCAGTAATGAGCAGTTCTTC
>-|TRBV19|TRBJ1-1|-
CASSSPKQRNTEAFF
TGTGCCAGTAGTAGCCCGAAACAGAGGAACACTGAAGCTTTCTTT
>-|TRBV19|TRBJ1-1|few
CASSATVNTEAFF
TGTGCCAGTAGCGCGACTGTGAACACTGAAGCTTTCTTT
>TRBD2|TRBV28|TRBJ2-7|-
CASSPPGGGGYEQYF
TGTGCCAGCAGTCCACCCGGCGGGGGGGGCTACGAGCAGTACTTC
>-|TRBV10-3|TRBJ1-4|-
CAISESRSTNEKLFF
TGTGCCATCAGTGAGAGCAGGTCAACTAATGAAAAACTGTTTTTT
>TRBD2|TRBV11-3|TRBJ2-1|-
CASILAGGSGEQFF
TGTGCCAGCATACTAGCGGGAGGGAGCGGGGAGCAGTTCTTC
>TRBD1|TRBV28|TRBJ2-5|-
CATSSGQALQTQYF
TGTGCCACCAGCTCCGGACAGGCGCTGCAGACCCAGTACTTC
>-|TRBV6-5|TRBJ1-2|-
CASLERECTF
TGTGCCAGCCTAGAACGGGAGTGCACCTTC
>-|TRBV6-2/TRBV6-3|TRBJ2-3|few
CASSYSAAPGRQYF
TGTGCCAGCAGTTACTCGGCGGCGCCCGGGAGGCAGTATTTT
>TRBD1|TRBV11-2|TRBJ1-1|few
CASSYRGANTEAFF
TGTGCCAGCAGCTACAGGGGTGCGAACACTGAAGCTTTCTTT
>TRBD1|TRBV5-1|TRBJ2-7|-
CASSSGGQGTAYEQYF
TGCGCCAGCAGCTCCGGAGGACAGGGAACCGCCTACGAGCAGTACTTC
>-|TRBV7-9|TRBJ2-7|-
CASSPGTYQRTYEQYF
TGTGCCAGCAGCCCTGGGACTTACCAAAGGACCTACGAGCAGTACTTC
>-|TRBV12-3/TRBV12-4|TRBJ1-4|-
CASSRGNEKLFF
TGTGCCAGCAGTCGGGGGAATGAAAAACTGTTTTTT
>TRBD1|TRBV4-2|TRBJ1-2|few
CASSPRDRDGYTF
TGTGCCAGCAGCCCCCGGGACAGGGATGGCTACACCTTC
>TRBD1|TRBV15|TRBJ1-2|-
CATSWGQGVPGGYTF
TGTGCCACCAGCTGGGGACAGGGAGTTCCCGGTGGCTACACCTTC
>TRBD1|TRBV12-5|TRBJ2-5|-
CASGLGTGSQETQYF
TGTGCTAGTGGTTTGGGGACAGGGAGTCAAGAGACCCAGTACTTC
>TRBD1|TRBV11-3|TRBJ1-6|-
CASSTGVNSPLHF
TGTGCCAGCAGCACAGGGGTCAACTCACCCCTCCACTTT
>-|TRBV10-2|TRBJ2-7|-
CASNEGFLYEQYF
TGCGCCAGCAACGAGGGTTTCCTCTACGAGCAGTACTTC
>-|TRBV19|TRBJ1-1|-
CASSILRQGNTEAFF
TGTGCCAGTAGTATACTAAGGCAGGGGAACACTGAAGCTTTCTTT
>-|TRBV28|TRBJ1-2|once
CVGGGSDYGYTF
TGTGTAGGGGGAGGGTCCGACTATGGCTACACCTTC
>-|TRBV5-6|TRBJ1-5|-
CASSLMPDQPQHF
TGTGCCAGCAGCTTAATGCCGGATCAGCCCCAGCATTTT
>-|TRBV18|TRBJ2-7|-
CASSRTQLTYEQYF
TGTGCCAGCTCACGGACACAACTAACCTACGAGCAGTACTTC
>-|TRBV7-8|TRBJ1-2|-
CASSLACEGGYGYTF
TGTGCCAGCAGCTTAGCGTGTGAAGGGGGATACGGCTACACCTTC
>-|TRBV29-1|TRBJ2-7|few
CSVEGQDYEQYF
TGCAGCGTTGAGGGTCAGGACTACGAGCAGTACTTC
>TRBD1|TRBV3-1/TRBV3-2|TRBJ1-1|-
CASSQPGQGARAFF
TGTGCCAGCAGCCAACCCGGACAGGGGGCTCGGGCTTTCTTT
>-|TRBV10-1|TRBJ2-5|-
CASSESGGLSETQYF
TGCGCCAGCAGTGAGTCCGGAGGTCTCTCAGAGACCCAGTACTTC
>TRBD1|TRBV5-1|TRBJ1-2|once
CASSGRGQGVNGYTF
TGCGCCAGCAGCGGCCGCGGACAGGGAGTCAATGGCTACACCTTC
>-|TRBV6-5|TRBJ1-4|-
CASSYAGTPNEKLFF
TGTGCCAGCAGTTACGCTGGCACCCCTAATGAAAAACTGTTTTTT
>-|TRBV3-1/TRBV3-2|TRBJ1-5|-
CASSQTSRGQPQHF
TGTGCCAGCAGCCAAACATCCAGGGGCCAGCCCCAGCATTTT
>-|TRBV20-1|TRBJ2-5|-
CSARSLETQYF
TGCAGTGCTCGTAGTTTGGAGACCCAGTACTTC
>-|TRBV28|TRBJ1-6|few
CASTRLNYNSPLHF
TGTGCCAGCACCCGGTTAAACTATAATTCACCCCTCCACTTT
>TRBD1|TRBV6-5|TRBJ2-1|-
CASSYETGYNEQFF
TGTGCCAGCAGTTACGAGACAGGGTACAATGAGCAGTTCTTC
>-|TRBV28|TRBJ1-6|-
CASSSGQRDSPLHF
TGTGCCAGCAGCTCTGGGCAACGAGATTCACCCCTCCACTTT
>TRBD1|TRBV29-1|TRBJ1-2|-
CSASGQGILERGYTF
TGCAGCGCGTCGGGACAGGGTATCCTGGAGCGAGGATACACCTTC
>-|TRBV7-2|TRBJ2-1|-
CASSPRPSGLLHNEQFF
TGTGCCAGCAGTCCCCGGCCCTCGGGTCTACTCCACAATGAGCAGTTCTTC
>-|TRBV27|TRBJ2-7|once
CASSPRIPPRGHSYEQYF
TGTGCCAGCAGTCCCCGAATACCGCCCCGAGGGCACTCCTACGAGCAGTACTTC
>-|TRBV30|TRBJ1-2|-
CAWNMGLLYGYTF
TGTGCCTGGAACATGGGACTACTCTATGGCTACACCTTC